Each of the 26 T cell receptor beta chains below was sequenced from the same sample in a study of identifying expanded T cells in peripheral blood. Data came from immunoSEQ multiplex PCR; TCRdb stores just in-frame clones and leaves some out. The profile shows about 89,000 clones, approximately 86% of them singletons. The material sequenced was blood. The receptors derive from a person between 18 and 75 years old in good health.

The V call is TRBV5-8, the J call TRBJ1-2; D may be TRBD1 (6 bases). The CDR3 length is 13 residues. Trimming pared 3 bases from V and 4 bases from J, leaving 10 bases between. Germline CDR1 and CDR2: SGHTS and YDEGEE. The CDR3 nucleotides are TGTGCCAGCAGCTCGGACAGTCGCTATGGCTACACCTTC. It codes for CASSSDSRYGYTF.

V is TRBV9 and J is TRBJ2-1; 7 bases align to TRBD1. V gave up 3 bases and J gave up 8 bases; unmatched junction bases: 8. The CDR3 loop spans 14 amino acids. Germline-derived CDR1 and CDR2 are SGDLS and YYNGEE. The CDR3 protein is CASSAWDSLDEQFF. DNA for the CDR3: TGTGCCAGCAGCGCTTGGGACAGCCTGGATGAGCAGTTCTTC.

This chain joins TRBV4-1 and TRBJ2-5, with TRBD1 as a possible D gene (6 bases). The CDR3 has 15 amino acids. Germline V gene data show CDR1 as MGHRA and CDR2 as YSYEKL. Between the trimmed V and J ends, which lost 3 bases and 1 base, there was a span of 12 bases. This chain's CDR3 is CASSQPGTTQETQYF. CDR3 in DNA: TGCGCCAGCAGCCAGCCCGGGACAACCCAAGAGACCCAGTACTTC.

The chain combines TRBV2 with TRBJ1-1, with TRBD1 identical over 8 bases. The CDR3 has 14 residues. After removal of 4 bases from V and 3 bases from J, the junction contained 4 bases not matched to a gene. Germline assignment: CDR1 SNHLY and CDR2 FYNNEI. The CDR3 region has the DNA TGTGCCAGCAGTGCAGGGGGCGCTTACACTGAAGCTTTCTTT. Its translation is CASSAGGAYTEAFF.

The rearrangement joins TRBV29-1 to TRBJ2-1, with a weak D call TRBD1 (8 bases). The CDR3 sequence is 15 residues long. Germline CDR1 is SQVTM and CDR2 is ANQGSEA. Trimming shortened V by 7 bases and J by 0 bases, and 16 bases separated the two germline ends. CDR3 sequence: CSAPTGEGSYNEQFF. The CDR3 DNA follows: TGCAGCGCCCCGACAGGGGAGGGCTCCTACAATGAGCAGTTCTTC.

The chain links TRBV4-1 to TRBJ1-2; D is unclear. CDR1 and CDR2 from the germline V gene are MGHRA and YSYEKL. V was shortened by 3 bases and J by 8 bases, with 16 bases between the two germline ends. The CDR3 length is 14 residues. The CDR3 nucleotides are TGCGCCAGCAGCCACCCGCCCCGGGTTTGGGGCTACACCTTC. Amino acids: CASSHPPRVWGYTF.

The chain joins TRBV6-5 to TRBJ1-5; D remains ambiguous. V gave up 3 bases and J gave up 6 bases, with 9 bases separating them. Germline CDR1 and CDR2: MNHEY and SVGAGI. The CDR3 is made up of 13 amino acids. This CDR3 reads CASSYSEIQPQHF. The DNA of the CDR3 is TGTGCCAGCAGTTATTCGGAGATTCAGCCCCAGCATTTT.

The chain employs TRBV9 and TRBJ1-3, with TRBD1 as a possible D gene (5 bases). Germline V gene lookup returns CDR1 SGDLS and CDR2 YYNGEE. The CDR3 is made up of 16 amino acids. The V and J ends lost 0 bases and 9 bases respectively, with 19 bases between them. This chain's CDR3 is CASSVDVVGTGATIYF. Written as DNA, the CDR3 is TGTGCCAGCAGCGTAGATGTGGTAGGAACCGGGGCCACCATATATTTT.

V is TRBV11-2 and J is TRBJ1-2, with 7 bases matching TRBD1. The germline V gene encodes CDR1 SGHAT and CDR2 FQNNGV. Trimming removed 7 bases from V and 3 bases from J; junction bases left unmatched: 17. CDR3 length equals 17 residues. CDR3 bases: TGTGCCAGCATTTTTGAACAGGGGCAGACTGGGGACTATGGCTACACCTTC. Residues: CASIFEQGQTGDYGYTF.

The chain combines TRBV7-8 with TRBJ1-1; 7 bases align to TRBD1. The CDR3 length is 15 residues. Germline CDR1 is SGHVS and CDR2 is FQNEAQ. With V trimmed by 3 bases and J by 11 bases, 15 bases remained unmatched. CDR3 bases: TGTGCCAGCAGCTTTAGGTGGGGAGACAGGGCGGGGGCTTTCTTT. It encodes CASSFRWGDRAGAFF.

A word on this clone: Other DNA sequences in this specimen translate into the identical CDR3. This sequence joins TRBV18 and TRBJ1-1; no clear D gene. V was pared by 6 bases and J by 4 bases, with 12 bases between. Germline-derived CDR1 and CDR2 are KGHSH and LQKENI. The CDR3 totals 13 residues. The CDR3 reads CASSSRPGTEAFF. The DNA for the CDR3 is TGTGCCAGCTCGTCGAGGCCGGGCACTGAAGCTTTCTTT.

This sequence joins TRBV23-1 and TRBJ1-1, with D possibly TRBD1 on 6 matching bases. TRBV23-1 is marked as an open reading frame, function uncertain. The CDR3 is 9 residues long. The V end lost 9 bases, the J end lost 8 bases, and 7 bases lay between the germline ends. The CDR3 DNA sequence: TGCGCCAGAGACAGGGAAGCTTTCTTT. It translates to CARDREAFF.

This sequence joins TRBV19 and TRBJ2-3; TRBD1 matches at 10 bases. The CDR3 runs to 16 residues. Per germline, CDR1 LNHDA and CDR2 SQIVND (reference sequence). The V segment lost 6 bases and the J segment 3 bases; nucleotides outside the gene matches: 9. CDR3 in DNA: TGTGCCAGTAGCACCGACAGGGGGCATAGTACAGATACGCAGTATTTT. Amino acids: CASSTDRGHSTDTQYF.

The chain joins TRBV4-3 to TRBJ1-6; perhaps TRBD1 as D (5 bases). Germline V gene lookup returns CDR1 LGHNA and CDR2 YSLEER. Trimming removed 0 bases from V and 10 bases from J, with 13 bases in between. CDR3 length: 15 amino acids. CDR3 sequence (DNA): TGCGCCAGCAGCCAAGATTCAGGAAGGGACTCACCCCTCCACTTT. This codes for CASSQDSGRDSPLHF.

The chain joins TRBV27 to TRBJ2-7; the D gene is possibly TRBD2 (6 bases). Deletions cut 3 bases from V and 4 bases from J, with 10 bases between. The germline V gene encodes CDR1 MNHEY and CDR2 SMNVEV (reference sequence). This CDR3 spans 13 amino acids. CDR3 coding DNA: TGTGCCAGCAGTTTTGTTGCGGGGTACGAGCAGTACTTC. Amino acid sequence: CASSFVAGYEQYF.

The V call is TRBV19, the J call TRBJ2-5, with D possibly being TRBD1 (7 bases). The CDR3 consists of 14 residues. Germline CDR1 LNHDA, CDR2 SQIVND (reference sequence). The V gene lost 4 bases and the J gene lost 4 bases, with 13 bases spanning the gap. The CDR3 DNA reads as TGTGCCAGTAGTAGCTACAGGGGAGGAGAGACCCAGTACTTC. The encoded protein is CASSSYRGGETQYF.

The genes are TRBV5-6 and TRBJ2-6, with 7 bases lining up with TRBD1. Germline CDR1 is SGHDT and CDR2 is YYEEEE. Trimming removed 4 bases from V and 3 bases from J; junction bases left unmatched: 4. The CDR3 spans 15 residues. The CDR3 DNA sequence: TGTGCCAGCAGCCGTCGGACAGGTGGGGCCAACGTCCTGACTTTC. Protein: CASSRRTGGANVLTF. Together with reference TRBV5-6 and TRBJ2-6, the CDR3 gives the full variable domain: DAGVTQSPTHLIKTRGQQVTLRCSPKSGHDTVSWYQQALGQGPQFIFQYYEEEERQRGNFPDRFSGHQFPNYSSELNVNALLLGDSALYLCASSRRTGGANVLTFGAGSRLTVL.

The CDR3 protein is CASSLAENTEAFF. The CDR3 nucleotides read TGTGCCAGCAGCTTAGCGGAGAACACTGAAGCTTTCTTT. The chain couples TRBV7-7 to TRBJ1-1; D call uncertain. The germline CDR1 and CDR2 sequences are SSHAT and FNYEAQ (reference sequence). Trimming removed 0 bases at V and 1 base at J, with 3 bases between. CDR3 length equals 13 residues.

V gene TRBV7-9 combines with J gene TRBJ1-2; D might be TRBD1 (5 bases). This CDR3 has 15 amino acids. The germline gives CDR1 SEHNR, CDR2 FQNEAQ (reference sequence). Trimming took off 5 bases at V and 6 bases at J, with 19 bases between the two ends. The CDR3 coding sequence is TGTGCCAGCAGCACTAGACAGACCCCCCTGCATGGCTACACCTTC. Translation gives CASSTRQTPLHGYTF.

This sequence joins TRBV5-4 and TRBJ2-5, with D possibly TRBD1 on 5 matching bases. This CDR3 is built from 15 residues. Per germline, CDR1 SGHNT and CDR2 YYREEE (reference sequence). Trimming removed 0 bases at V and 4 bases at J, with 13 bases between. DNA of the CDR3: TGTGCCAGCAGCTTGGGCGGCAGGGCAAGAGAGACCCAGTACTTC. It is translated as CASSLGGRARETQYF.

V usage is TRBV18 and J usage is TRBJ1-2, with TRBD1 identical over 7 bases. Trimming removed 6 bases from V and 3 bases from J; junction bases left unmatched: 13. The CDR3 has 16 amino acids. CDR1 is KGHSH, CDR2 LQKENI, per germline. DNA of the CDR3: TGTGCCAGCTCCCCGGGACAGAGCAGATTTCACTATGGCTACACCTTC. This codes for CASSPGQSRFHYGYTF.

This chain joins TRBV7-2 and TRBJ2-7; 8 nucleotides line up with TRBD1. The CDR3 contains 14 residues. CDR1 SGHTA and CDR2 FQGNSA come from the germline V gene. J gave up 5 bases and V 2 bases, and 5 bases lay outside the gene matches. CDR3 coding DNA: TGTGCCAGCAGCTTACCAGACAGGGGCAACGAGCAGTACTTC. Amino acids: CASSLPDRGNEQYF.

The chain joins TRBV4-3 to TRBJ2-6, with D tentatively TRBD1 (6 bases). CDR1 and CDR2 from the germline V gene are LGHNA and YSLEER. V lost 0 bases and J 4 bases, leaving 10 bases between the germline ends. The CDR3 length is 16 residues. The CDR3 DNA reads TGCGCCAGCAGCCAAGACCCAGGGGCCGGGGCCAACGTCCTGACTTTC. Translating gives CASSQDPGAGANVLTF.

V usage is TRBV30 and J usage is TRBJ1-4, with 8 positions matching TRBD1. After removal of 3 bases from V and 0 bases from J, the junction contained 9 bases not matched to a gene. The CDR3 length is 17 residues. Looked up from germline, CDR1 is GTSNPN and CDR2 is SVGIG (reference sequence). The CDR3 loop reads CAWSPLGQVATNEKLFF. CDR3 DNA sequence: TGTGCCTGGAGCCCGCTGGGACAGGTAGCAACTAATGAAAAACTGTTTTTT.

The chain combines TRBV7-8 with TRBJ2-2; TRBD1 is a possible D gene (6 bases). V lost 5 bases, J lost 10 bases, and 20 bases lay in between. The CDR3 is 15 amino acids. Germline V gene sequence: CDR1 SGHVS, CDR2 FQNEAQ. CDR3 in amino acids: CASSKGQLGWSELFF. The CDR3 DNA follows: TGTGCCAGCAGCAAAGGACAGTTGGGTTGGTCGGAGCTGTTTTTT.

The J gene is TRBJ1-5, the V gene TRBV10-3; 7 nucleotides line up with TRBD1. The CDR3 has 14 amino acids. V was pared by 5 bases and J by 6 bases, with 7 bases of the junction left unmatched. The germline V gene has CDR1 ENHRY and CDR2 SYGVKD. CDR3 nucleotides: TGTGCCATCAGTAGAGGGGGCGGAGGTCAGCCCCAGCATTTT. This sequence encodes CAISRGGGGQPQHF.